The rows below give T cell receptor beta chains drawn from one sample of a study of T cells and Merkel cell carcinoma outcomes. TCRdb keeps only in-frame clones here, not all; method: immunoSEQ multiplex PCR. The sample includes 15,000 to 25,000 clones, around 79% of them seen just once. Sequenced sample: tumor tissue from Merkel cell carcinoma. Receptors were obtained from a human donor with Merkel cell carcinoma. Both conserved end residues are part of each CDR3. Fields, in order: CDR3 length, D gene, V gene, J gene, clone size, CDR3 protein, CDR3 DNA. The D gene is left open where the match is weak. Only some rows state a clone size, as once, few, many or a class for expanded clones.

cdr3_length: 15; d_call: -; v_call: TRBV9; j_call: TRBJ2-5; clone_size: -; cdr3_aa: CASSVGPIGGETQYF; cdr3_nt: TGTGCCAGCAGCGTCGGGCCTATTGGAGGAGAGACCCAGTACTTC
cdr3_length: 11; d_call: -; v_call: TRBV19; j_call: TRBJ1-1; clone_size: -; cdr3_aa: CASSIFGEAFF; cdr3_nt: TGTGCCAGTAGTATCTTCGGGGAAGCTTTCTTT
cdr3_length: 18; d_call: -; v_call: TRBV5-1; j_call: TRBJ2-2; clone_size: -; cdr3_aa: CASSLDPGAWTSTGELFF; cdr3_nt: TGCGCCAGCAGCTTGGACCCGGGGGCCTGGACTAGCACCGGGGAGCTGTTTTTT
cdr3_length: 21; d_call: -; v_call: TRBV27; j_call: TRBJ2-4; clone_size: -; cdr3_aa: CASSLYRNKGLGDLAKNIQYF; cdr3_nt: TGTGCCAGCAGTTTATACCGGAACAAGGGTTTGGGGGATTTAGCCAAAAACATTCAGTACTTC
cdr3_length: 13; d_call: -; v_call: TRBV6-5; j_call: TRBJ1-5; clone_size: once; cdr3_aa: CASSTDRNQPQHF; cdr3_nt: TGTGCCAGCAGCACAGACAGAAATCAGCCCCAGCATTTT
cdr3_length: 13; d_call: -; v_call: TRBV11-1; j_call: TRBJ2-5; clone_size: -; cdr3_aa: CASSPDLMETQYF; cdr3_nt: TGTGCCAGCAGCCCAGACCTTATGGAGACCCAGTACTTC
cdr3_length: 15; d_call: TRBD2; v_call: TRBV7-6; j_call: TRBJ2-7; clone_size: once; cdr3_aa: CASSLRAGGSYEQYF; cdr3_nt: TGTGCCAGCAGCTTGAGGGCGGGGGGTTCCTACGAGCAGTACTTC
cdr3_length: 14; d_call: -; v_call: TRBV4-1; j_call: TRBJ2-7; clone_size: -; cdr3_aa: CASSQVGLGYEQYF; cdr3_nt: TGCGCCAGCAGCCAAGTAGGGCTGGGATACGAGCAGTACTTC
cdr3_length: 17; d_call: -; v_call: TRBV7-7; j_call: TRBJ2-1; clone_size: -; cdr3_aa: CASSPYLGYDSGNEQFF; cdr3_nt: TGTGCTAGCAGCCCATATTTGGGATACGATTCTGGCAATGAGCAGTTCTTC
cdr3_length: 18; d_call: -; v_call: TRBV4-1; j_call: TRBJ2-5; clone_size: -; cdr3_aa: CASSQDYPSRMAQGTQYF; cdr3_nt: TGCGCCAGCAGCCAAGATTATCCGTCCAGGATGGCCCAAGGGACCCAGTACTTC
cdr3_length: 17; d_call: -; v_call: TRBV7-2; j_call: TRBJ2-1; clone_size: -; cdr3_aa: CASTVAGTASSYNEQFF; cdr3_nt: TGTGCCAGCACCGTAGCCGGGACGGCAAGCTCCTACAATGAGCAGTTCTTC
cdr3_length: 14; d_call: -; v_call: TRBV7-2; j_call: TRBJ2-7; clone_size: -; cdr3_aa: CASSLVDGKGEQYF; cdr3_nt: TGTGCCAGCAGCTTGGTGGACGGAAAGGGCGAGCAGTACTTC
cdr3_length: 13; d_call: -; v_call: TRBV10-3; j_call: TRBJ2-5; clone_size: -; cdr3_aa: CAISENRDETQYF; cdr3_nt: TGTGCCATCAGTGAAAACAGGGATGAGACCCAGTACTTC
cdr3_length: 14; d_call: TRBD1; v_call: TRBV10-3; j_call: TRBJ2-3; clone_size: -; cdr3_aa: CAIRGQGVTDTQYF; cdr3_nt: TGTGCCATCAGAGGACAGGGCGTAACAGATACGCAGTATTTT
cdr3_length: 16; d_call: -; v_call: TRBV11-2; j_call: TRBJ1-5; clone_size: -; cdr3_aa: CASSSSYRLSNQSQHF; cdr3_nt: TGTGCCAGCAGCTCAAGCTACAGACTCAGCAATCAGTCCCAGCATTTT
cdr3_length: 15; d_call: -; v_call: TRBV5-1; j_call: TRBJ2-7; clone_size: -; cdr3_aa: CASSYDPRDTQKADF; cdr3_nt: TGCGCCAGCAGCTACGACCCCCGGGACACCCAAAAGGCGGACTTC
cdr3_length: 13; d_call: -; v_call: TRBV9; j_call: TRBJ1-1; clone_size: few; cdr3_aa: CASSLGWNTEAFF; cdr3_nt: TGTGCCAGCAGTTTGGGATGGAACACTGAAGCTTTCTTT
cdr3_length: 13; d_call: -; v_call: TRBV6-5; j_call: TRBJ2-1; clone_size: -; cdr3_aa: CASSIRAGNEQFF; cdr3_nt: TGTGCCAGCAGTATCAGGGCGGGCAATGAGCAGTTCTTC
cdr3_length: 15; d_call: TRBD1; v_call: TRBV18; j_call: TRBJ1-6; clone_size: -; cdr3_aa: CASSSLGQGISPFHF; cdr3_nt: TGTGCCAGCTCCTCCCTCGGACAGGGAATTTCACCCTTCCACTTT
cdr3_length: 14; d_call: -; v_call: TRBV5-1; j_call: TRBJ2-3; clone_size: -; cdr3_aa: CASSPETQLDTQYF; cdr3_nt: TGCGCCAGCAGCCCGGAGACCCAGTTAGATACGCAGTATTTT
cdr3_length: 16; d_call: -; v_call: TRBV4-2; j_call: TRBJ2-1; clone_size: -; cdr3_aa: CASSPPRKGSYNEQFF; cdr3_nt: TGTGCCAGCAGCCCTCCCAGGAAGGGGTCCTACAATGAGCAGTTCTTC
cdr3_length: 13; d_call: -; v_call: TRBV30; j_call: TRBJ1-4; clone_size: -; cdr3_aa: CAWNAGHQEKLFF; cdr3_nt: TGTGCCTGGAATGCCGGCCATCAAGAAAAACTGTTTTTT
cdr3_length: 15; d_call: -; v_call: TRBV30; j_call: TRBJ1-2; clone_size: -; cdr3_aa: CAWSVRPRRIYGYTF; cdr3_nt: TGTGCCTGGAGTGTACGGCCCCGGCGCATCTATGGCTACACCTTC
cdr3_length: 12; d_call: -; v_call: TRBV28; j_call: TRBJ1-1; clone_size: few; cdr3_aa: CASAGMNTEAFF; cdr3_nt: TGTGCCAGCGCAGGGATGAACACTGAAGCTTTCTTT
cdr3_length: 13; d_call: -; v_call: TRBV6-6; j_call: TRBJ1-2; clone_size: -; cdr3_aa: CASRLTAHYGYTF; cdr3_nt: TGTGCCAGCAGACTAACAGCGCATTATGGCTACACCTTC